Listed here are 27 T cell receptor beta chains from one sample, sequenced in a study of blood T cell repertoires in COVID-19. TCRdb's table, derived via immunoSEQ multiplex PCR, lists solely in-frame clones and lacks some. Among around 300,000 clones, approximately 83% were seen once, and the ten largest hold more than 10%. Source material: peripheral blood. The receptors shown here come from a human donor in a cohort sampled during active COVID-19.

V usage is TRBV4-1 and J usage is TRBJ2-2; D might be TRBD2 (6 bases). This CDR3 has 14 residues. With 2 bases removed from V and 7 bases from J, the gap between germline ends came to 11 bases. The germline V gene encodes CDR1 MGHRA and CDR2 YSYEKL. CDR3 bases: TGCGCCAGCAGCCAACCCGGGGGAATCGGGGAGCTGTTTTTT. This translates into CASSQPGGIGELFF.

The chain's CDR3 is CATSREGQGARDTQYF. The CDR3 DNA is TGTGCCACCAGCAGAGAAGGACAGGGGGCGCGAGATACGCAGTATTTT. V usage is TRBV15 and J usage is TRBJ2-3, with TRBD1 matching 11 bases. Looked up from germline, CDR1 is LNHNV and CDR2 is YYDKDF (reference sequence). The CDR3 is 16 amino acids. The V gene end was trimmed by 0 bases and the J gene end by 5 bases; junction bases not matched to a gene: 4. The full variable domain, its missing parts supplied by reference TRBV15 and TRBJ2-3, is DAMVIQNPRYQVTQFGKPVTLSCSQTLNHNVMYWYQQKSSQAPKLLFHYYDKDFNNEADTPDNFQSRRPNTSFCFLDIRSPGLGDTAMYLCATSREGQGARDTQYFGPGTRLTVL.

V usage is TRBV27 and J usage is TRBJ2-2, with 8 nucleotides matching TRBD2. CDR1 and CDR2 (germline): MNHEY, SMNVEV (reference sequence). The length of the CDR3 is 16 residues. With 5 bases clipped from V and 2 bases from J, the junction kept 7 bases outside the gene matches. As DNA, the CDR3 is TGTGCCAGCAGTCCCAGCGGGAGACAAAACACCGGGGAGCTGTTTTTT. Translating gives CASSPSGRQNTGELFF.

The chain links TRBV7-2 to TRBJ2-1, with a possible D match to TRBD2 (5 bases). Germline values: CDR1 SGHTA, CDR2 FQGNSA. Trimming shortened V by 2 bases and J by 5 bases, and 13 bases separated the two germline ends. The CDR3 is 15 residues long. The CDR3 sequence: CASSLWVGSDNEQFF. Written as DNA, the CDR3 is TGTGCCAGCAGCTTATGGGTGGGGAGCGACAATGAGCAGTTCTTC.

V usage is TRBV10-2 and J usage is TRBJ1-1; no firm D call. CDR3 length: 12 amino acids. V was shortened by 8 bases and J by 3 bases, with 10 bases between the two germline ends. The germline V gene has CDR1 WSHSY and CDR2 SAAADI. The CDR3 DNA reads as TGCGCCAGCGGAGGGAGTCACACTGAAGCTTTCTTT. Protein: CASGGSHTEAFF.

The gene calls are TRBV5-4 and TRBJ1-6; TRBD1 is a possible D gene (5 bases). Per germline, CDR1 SGHNT and CDR2 YYREEE (reference sequence). Deletions cut 0 bases from V and 7 bases from J, with 11 bases between. This CDR3 is built from 15 residues. The CDR3 sequence is CASSLAGDRNSPLHF. Here the CDR3 DNA reads TGTGCCAGCAGCTTGGCGGGGGATAGGAATTCACCCCTCCACTTT.

The rearrangement joins TRBV7-3 to TRBJ1-1, with D hard to call. Germline V gives CDR1 SGHTA, CDR2 FQGTGA. The CDR3 loop spans 13 amino acids. V lost 5 bases and J lost 3, with 10 bases in between. In nucleotides, the CDR3 is TGTGCCAGCAGCCTCAGCCAGGACACTGAAGCTTTCTTT. Protein product: CASSLSQDTEAFF.

CDR3 residues: CASSGGVYAFF. The DNA for the CDR3 is TGTGCCAGCAGTGGGGGGGTTTATGCTTTCTTT. V usage is TRBV12-3 or TRBV12-4 and J usage is TRBJ1-1; maybe TRBD1 (5 bases). CDR3 length: 11 residues. V was shortened by 5 bases and J by 11 bases, with 12 bases between the two germline ends.

Here the CDR3 reads CASSLRQNYGYTF. The CDR3 DNA follows: TGTGCCAGCAGTTTAAGACAAAACTATGGCTACACCTTC. This chain links TRBV28 with TRBJ1-2; no clear D. CDR3 size: 13 residues. The germline V gene encodes CDR1 MDHEN and CDR2 SYDVKM. Trimming removed 2 bases from V and 2 bases from J, with 6 bases in between.

This rearrangement joins TRBV19 to TRBJ1-3; D not certain. Germline loops: CDR1 LNHDA, CDR2 SQIVND (reference sequence). CDR3 length: 12 residues. V was cut by 9 bases and J by 4 bases, with 10 bases left in between. The CDR3 here is CASSSQGNTIYF. The DNA of the CDR3 is TGTGCCAGCTCCTCACAGGGAAACACCATATATTTT.

This clone was counted only a few times. Written as DNA, the CDR3 is TGTGCCAGCAGCCCCCGACTAGGTCCTACCTACGAGCAGTACTTC. It yields the protein CASSPRLGPTYEQYF. The chain recombines TRBV7-2 with TRBJ2-7; D might be TRBD2 (6 bases). Germline values: CDR1 SGHTA, CDR2 FQGNSA. The CDR3 has 15 residues. Trimming took off 5 bases at V and 2 bases at J, with 16 bases between the two ends.

CDR3 sequence (DNA): TGCAGTGCTAGTGCGGGGGGGCAGATAACCGCTTTCTTT. Translated: CSASAGGQITAFF. V usage is TRBV20-1 and J usage is TRBJ1-1, with TRBD1 as a possible D gene (6 bases). Germline V gene lookup returns CDR1 DFQATT and CDR2 SNEGSKA (reference sequence). Between the trimmed V and J ends, which lost 3 bases and 11 bases, there was a span of 19 bases. This CDR3 has 13 residues.

The chain employs TRBV7-9 and TRBJ2-6; TRBD2 is a possible D gene (5 bases). This CDR3 has 16 residues. V was clipped by 2 bases and J by 1 base, with 9 bases between them. Germline CDR1 reads SEHNR; CDR2 reads FQNEAQ (reference sequence). The CDR3 sequence: CASSLREESGANVLTF. CDR3 nucleotide sequence: TGTGCCAGCAGCTTACGGGAAGAATCTGGGGCCAACGTCCTGACTTTC.

The rearrangement joins TRBV28 to TRBJ2-7; 8 positions match TRBD1. Losses at the gene ends were 3 bases for V and 3 bases for J; bases not matched to a gene: 4. The CDR3 consists of 14 residues. Looked up from germline, CDR1 is MDHEN and CDR2 is SYDVKM. The CDR3 nucleotides are TGTGCCAGCAGTTTTGTAGACAGGGGCTACGAGCAGTACTTC. This codes for CASSFVDRGYEQYF.

The chain has TRBV19 and TRBJ2-1, with 7 bases aligning to TRBD1. Germline lookup yields CDR1 LNHDA and CDR2 SQIVND (reference sequence). V shed 8 bases, J shed 9 bases, and the junction held 10 bases outside the gene matches. The CDR3 sequence is 13 residues long. CDR3 sequence reads: CASADREGSEQFF. The CDR3 nucleotides are TGTGCCAGTGCCGACAGGGAAGGGAGTGAGCAGTTCTTC.

CDR3 protein: CSGGSGYNEQFF. CDR3 nucleotide sequence: TGCAGCGGGGGTAGCGGGTACAATGAGCAGTTCTTC. This sequence joins TRBV29-1 and TRBJ2-1; 7 bases align to TRBD2. V was pared by 7 bases and J by 4 bases, with 4 bases of the junction left unmatched. Germline CDR1 reads SQVTM; CDR2 reads ANQGSEA. The CDR3 extends over 12 amino acids.

The V call is TRBV29-1, the J call TRBJ1-2; tentative D call: TRBD1 (6 bases). Germline V gene sequence: CDR1 SQVTM, CDR2 ANQGSEA. This CDR3 contains 14 residues. V was cut by 5 bases and J by 8 bases, with 21 bases left in between. The chain's CDR3 is CSVSTGQRSGGYTF. For the CDR3, the DNA is TGCAGCGTTTCCACCGGACAGAGAAGTGGCGGCTACACCTTC.

This clone was seen only once. V usage is TRBV29-1 and J usage is TRBJ1-2, with TRBD1 as a possible D gene (6 bases). The CDR3 is 12 amino acids. The germline V gene has CDR1 SQVTM and CDR2 ANQGSEA. Trimming took 6 bases from V and 5 from J, leaving 13 bases between them. CDR3 DNA sequence: TGCAGCGTCTCCACAGGGTTTTATGGCTACACCTTC. Translating it yields CSVSTGFYGYTF.

V usage is TRBV5-1 and J usage is TRBJ2-3; 8 bases align to TRBD2. This CDR3 region has 14 residues. The germline V gene has CDR1 SGHRS and CDR2 YFSETQ. The junction had 8 bases not matched to a gene; V was cut back by 7 bases and J by 4 bases. CDR3 in amino acids: CASHSGTRADTQYF. Written as DNA, the CDR3 is TGCGCCAGCCACTCCGGGACTAGAGCAGATACGCAGTATTTT.

This rearrangement joins TRBV4-2 to TRBJ2-7, with a possible D match to TRBD2 (6 bases). V lost 3 bases to trimming and J lost 1 base, with 10 bases between them. There are 14 residues in the CDR3. Germline CDR1 and CDR2: LGHNA and YNFKEQ. The CDR3: CASSHPGLSYEQYF. The CDR3 nucleotides read TGTGCCAGCAGCCACCCGGGACTTTCCTACGAGCAGTACTTC.

The CDR3 spells CASSLVGTPGNNEQFF. The CDR3 bases are TGTGCCAGCAGCTTAGTAGGGACTCCCGGGAATAATGAGCAGTTCTTC. This chain links TRBV7-2 with TRBJ2-1; the D gene is possibly TRBD2 (6 bases). Germline V lookup: CDR1 SGHTA, CDR2 FQGNSA. The CDR3 is 16 amino acids. Trimming pared 1 base from V and 7 bases from J, leaving 17 bases between.

The chain uses TRBV10-2 and TRBJ2-7; 9 bases line up with TRBD2. CDR3 size: 13 residues. CDR1 and CDR2 (germline): WSHSY, SAAADI. V lost 8 bases and J lost 2; bases outside the gene matches: 4. The CDR3 loop reads CASQAGGPYEQYF. The DNA for the CDR3 is TGCGCCAGCCAAGCGGGAGGACCCTACGAGCAGTACTTC.

The chain combines TRBV4-1 with TRBJ2-3; TRBD2 matches 9 bases. This CDR3 has 16 residues. CDR1 is MGHRA and CDR2 is YSYEKL in the germline V gene. Unmatched junction bases numbered 4, after V lost 0 bases and J lost 3 bases. CDR3 bases: TGCGCCAGCAGCCAAGATAGAGCGGGAGGAACAGATACGCAGTATTTT. It encodes CASSQDRAGGTDTQYF.

The chain couples TRBV19 to TRBJ2-7; TRBD2 aligns across 11 bases. Germline-derived CDR1 and CDR2 are LNHDA and SQIVND (reference sequence). This CDR3 has 14 amino acids. V lost 6 bases, J lost 7 bases, and 8 bases stayed unmatched. CDR3 amino acids: CASSSVLAGDEQYF. CDR3 coding DNA: TGTGCCAGTAGCAGCGTACTAGCGGGAGATGAGCAGTACTTC.

The rearrangement uses TRBV18 and TRBJ1-4, with 11 nucleotides matching TRBD1. The CDR3 is made up of 16 amino acids. Germline values: CDR1 KGHSH, CDR2 LQKENI. V trimming: 4 bases; J trimming: 7 bases; junction bases outside the gene matches: 8. The DNA of the CDR3 is TGTGCCAGCTCACAATTGGACAGGGGGCTTCCTGAAAAACTGTTTTTT. As protein: CASSQLDRGLPEKLFF.

The chain uses TRBV28 and TRBJ1-2; D might be TRBD1 (5 bases). Trimming took 1 base from V and 5 from J, leaving 11 bases between them. The length of the CDR3 is 14 residues. Germline CDR1 and CDR2: MDHEN and SYDVKM. For the CDR3, the DNA is TGTGCCAGCAGTTTATCCGGGACTGAATATGGCTACACCTTC. Translated: CASSLSGTEYGYTF.

The chain is built from TRBV28 and TRBJ1-2; 9 bases align to TRBD1. Germline CDR1 MDHEN, CDR2 SYDVKM. The CDR3 is 15 residues long. Unmatched junction bases numbered 11, after V lost 5 bases and J lost 7 bases. DNA for the CDR3: TGTGCCAGCAGTCCACCTCCGGGACAGGGATCTGGCTACACCTTC. Its translation is CASSPPPGQGSGYTF.